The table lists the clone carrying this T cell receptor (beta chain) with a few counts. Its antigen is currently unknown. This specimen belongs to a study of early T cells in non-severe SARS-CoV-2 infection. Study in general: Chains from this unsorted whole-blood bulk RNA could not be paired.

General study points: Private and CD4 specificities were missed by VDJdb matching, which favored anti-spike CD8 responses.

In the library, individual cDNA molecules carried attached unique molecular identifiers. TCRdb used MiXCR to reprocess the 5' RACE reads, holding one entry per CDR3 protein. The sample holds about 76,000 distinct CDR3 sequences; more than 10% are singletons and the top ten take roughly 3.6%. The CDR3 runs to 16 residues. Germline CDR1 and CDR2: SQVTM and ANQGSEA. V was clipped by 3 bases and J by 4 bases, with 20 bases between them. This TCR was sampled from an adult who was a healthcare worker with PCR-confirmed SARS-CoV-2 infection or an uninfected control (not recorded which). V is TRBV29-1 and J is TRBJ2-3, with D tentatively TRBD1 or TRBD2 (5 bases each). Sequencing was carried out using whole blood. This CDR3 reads CSVEEQGVVGADTQYF. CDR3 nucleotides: TGCAGCGTTGAGGAGCAGGGAGTAGTAGGTGCAGATACGCAGTATTTT.